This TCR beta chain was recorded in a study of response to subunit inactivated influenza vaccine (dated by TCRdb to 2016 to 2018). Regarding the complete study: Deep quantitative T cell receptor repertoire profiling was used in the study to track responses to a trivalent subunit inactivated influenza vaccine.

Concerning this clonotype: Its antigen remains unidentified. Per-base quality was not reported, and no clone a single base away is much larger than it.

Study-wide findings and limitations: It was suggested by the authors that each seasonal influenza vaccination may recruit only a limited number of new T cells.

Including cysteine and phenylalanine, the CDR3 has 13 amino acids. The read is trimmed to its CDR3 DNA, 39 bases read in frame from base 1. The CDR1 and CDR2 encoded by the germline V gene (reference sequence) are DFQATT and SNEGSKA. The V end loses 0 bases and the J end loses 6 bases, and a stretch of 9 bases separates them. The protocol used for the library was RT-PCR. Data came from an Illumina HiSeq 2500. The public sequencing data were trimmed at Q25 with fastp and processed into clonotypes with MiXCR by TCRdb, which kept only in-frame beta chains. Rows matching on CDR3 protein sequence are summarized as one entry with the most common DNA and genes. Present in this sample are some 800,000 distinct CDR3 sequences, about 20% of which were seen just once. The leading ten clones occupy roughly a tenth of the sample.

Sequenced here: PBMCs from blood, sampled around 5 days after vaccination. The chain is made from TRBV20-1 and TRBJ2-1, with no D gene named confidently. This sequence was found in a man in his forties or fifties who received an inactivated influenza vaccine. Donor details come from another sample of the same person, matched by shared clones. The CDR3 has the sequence CSARDLRSNEQFF. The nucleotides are TGCAGTGCTAGAGATCTTCGGAGCAATGAGCAGTTCTTC.